One T cell receptor beta chain is described in this entry. This CDR3 comprises 17 residues. V lost 8 bases and J 1 base, leaving 20 bases between the germline ends. Per the germline V gene, CDR1 is MNHEY and CDR2 is SMNVEV (reference sequence). This entry belongs to a study of blood T cell repertoires in COVID-19. Clones were sequenced by immunoSEQ multiplex PCR, and TCRdb holds only the in-frame ones, with some missing. The sample holds 20,000 to 25,000 clones; around 89% are singletons and the top ten take 7.7%. The TCR was taken from a woman aged 55-69 years with active COVID-19. Material: peripheral blood. The chain couples TRBV27 to TRBJ2-2; weak D call: TRBD1 (5 bases). The CDR3, as DNA: TGTGCCAGCGCGTTGCAGGGCATCGCTTTGAACACCGGGGAGCTGTTTTTT. Translation gives CASALQGIALNTGELFF.